The clone carrying this T cell receptor beta chain was counted ten times or more. Its antigen remains unknown. The CDR3 length is 14 residues. The germline V gene encodes CDR1 SGHKS and CDR2 YYEKEE (reference sequence). The ends were cut back, 5 bases at V and 4 bases at J, with 15 bases in the middle. The sample belongs to a study of T-cell reconstitution after alpha-beta-depleted transplantation in children. As it was prepared, the TCRbeta library received unique molecular identifiers. A single record per CDR3 protein comes from TCRdb applying MiXCR to the PCR reads. In the table there are fewer than 550,000 distinct CDR3 sequences, about an eighth of which are singletons. Findings and caveats of the study: Several hundred expanded graft clones reportedly supplied alpha-beta T cells about two months after transplant. Recipient T cells and thymic progenitors that survived gave rise to the high TCRbeta diversity observed at day 60 in some patients. A year post-transplant, T-cell counts and diversity derived mostly from newly produced T cells.

The sequence derives from a female patient aged 2-10 years who had a stem cell transplant for aplastic anemia, so the T cells may come from the graft donor. The chain recombines TRBV5-5 with TRBJ1-1; D remains ambiguous. Sequenced here: PBMCs, mostly from graft donor cells, sampled 180 days after TCRalphabeta/CD19-depleted stem cell transplant. The CDR3 region is CASRNVVSGTEAFF. DNA of the CDR3: TGTGCCAGCAGGAATGTTGTGTCCGGCACTGAAGCTTTCTTT.